This T cell receptor beta chain emerged from a study of blood T cell repertoires in COVID-19. On the study more broadly: The United States, Italy and Spain were the sources of the acute and convalescent COVID-19 samples. Sources were T cells, B-cell-depleted T cells, or PBMCs; the material itself was cDNA or gDNA.

Germline V gene sequence: CDR1 KGHSH, CDR2 LQKENI. The CDR3 is made up of 17 amino acids. Trimming took off 3 bases at V and 0 bases at J, with 17 bases between the two ends. Per the original methods: Nucleated cell number was recorded as an estimate derived from reference gene primer amplification. This table comes from immunoSEQ multiplex PCR, and its TCRdb copy is limited to in-frame clones, with some not included. V and J calls and clone size are copied from that table; D and trimming were computed from the DNA. The data hold approximately 70,000 clones, with 90% observed a single time. The sample consisted of peripheral blood. The source is a woman younger than 30 with acute or convalescent COVID-19. The chain employs TRBV18 and TRBJ1-1; D is perhaps TRBD1 (5 bases). The CDR3 nucleotides read TGTGCCAGCTCACCTACCGGGGGTGGAATTTTGAACACTGAAGCTTTCTTT. Translated, it gives CASSPTGGGILNTEAFF.